Shown below are 2 T cell receptor beta chains from a single sample sequenced in a study of identical twins (dated by TCRdb to the mid-2010s). The method was 5' RACE. Sequencing relied on an Illumina HiSeq 2000. Using fastp at Q25 and MiXCR, TCRdb reprocessed the public reads and kept productive beta chains. A single entry per CDR3 protein holds the most common genes and DNA from its merged rows. This sample comprises about 1.7 million distinct CDR3 sequences, about 32% of them detected only once. Together, the top ten hold 0.25% to 0.3% of the sample. The source material was cord blood. The receptors were gathered from a newborn girl in good health.

The genes are TRBV12-5 and TRBJ1-2; TRBD1 aligns across 7 bases. This CDR3 is built from 17 residues. Germline values: CDR1 LGHNT, CDR2 FRNRAP. The ends lost 2 bases at V and 2 bases at J; junction bases unmatched: 11. The CDR3 bases are TGTGCTAGTGGTTTGATCCTGACAGGGTTTGGGAACTATGGCTACACCTTC. Its translation is CASGLILTGFGNYGYTF.

The rearrangement uses TRBV20-1 and TRBJ2-5, with D maybe TRBD2 (5 bases). Trimming cost V 3 bases and J 5 bases, with 10 bases left between them. Germline V gene data show CDR1 as DFQATT and CDR2 as SNEGSKA (reference sequence). The CDR3 totals 12 residues. CDR3 in amino acids: CSASARGETQYF. The CDR3 nucleotides read TGCAGTGCTAGTGCCCGAGGGGAGACCCAGTACTTC.